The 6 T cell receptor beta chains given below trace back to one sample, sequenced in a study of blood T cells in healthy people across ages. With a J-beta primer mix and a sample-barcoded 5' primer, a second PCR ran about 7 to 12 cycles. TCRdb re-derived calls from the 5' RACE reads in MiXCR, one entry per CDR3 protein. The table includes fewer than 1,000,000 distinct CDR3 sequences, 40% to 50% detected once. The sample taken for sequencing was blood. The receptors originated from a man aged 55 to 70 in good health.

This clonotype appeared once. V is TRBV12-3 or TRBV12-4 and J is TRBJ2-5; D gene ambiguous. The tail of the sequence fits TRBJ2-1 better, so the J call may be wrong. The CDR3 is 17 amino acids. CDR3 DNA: TGTGCCAGCAGTTCTTTGACCGGGCTAGAAGGTTCAGAGACCCAGTTCTTC. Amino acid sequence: CASSSLTGLEGSETQFF.

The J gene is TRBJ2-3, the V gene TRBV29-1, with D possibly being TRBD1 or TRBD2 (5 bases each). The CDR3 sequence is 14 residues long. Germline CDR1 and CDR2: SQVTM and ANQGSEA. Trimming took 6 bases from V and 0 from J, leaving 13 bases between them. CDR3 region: CSVSGTTSTDTQYF. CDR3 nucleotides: TGCAGCGTCTCAGGGACCACTAGCACAGATACGCAGTATTTT.

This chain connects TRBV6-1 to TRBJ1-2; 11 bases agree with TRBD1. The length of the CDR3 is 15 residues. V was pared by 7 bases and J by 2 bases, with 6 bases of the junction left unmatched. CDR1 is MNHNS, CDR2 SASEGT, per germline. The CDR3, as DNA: TGTGCCAGCATCAAAGGACAGGGGGCCAACTATGGCTACACCTTC. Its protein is CASIKGQGANYGYTF.

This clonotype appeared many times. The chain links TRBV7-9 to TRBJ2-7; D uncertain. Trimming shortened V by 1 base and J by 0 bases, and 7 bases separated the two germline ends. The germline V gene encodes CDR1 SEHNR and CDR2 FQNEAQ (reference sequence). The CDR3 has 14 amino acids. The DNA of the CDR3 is TGTGCCAGCAGCTTAGAGTCCAGCTCCTACGAGCAGTACTTC. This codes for CASSLESSSYEQYF. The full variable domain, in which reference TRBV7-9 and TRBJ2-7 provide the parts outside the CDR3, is DTGVSQNPRHKITKRGQNVTFRCDPISEHNRLYWYRQTLGQGPEFLTYFQNEAQLEKSRLLSDRFSAERPKGSFSTLEIQRTEQGDSAMYLCASSLESSSYEQYFGPGTRLTVT.

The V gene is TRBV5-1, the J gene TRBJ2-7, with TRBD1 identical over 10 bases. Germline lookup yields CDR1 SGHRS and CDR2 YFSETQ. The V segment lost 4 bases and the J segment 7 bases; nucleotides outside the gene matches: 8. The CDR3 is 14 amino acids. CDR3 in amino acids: CASSQGGTGDEQYF. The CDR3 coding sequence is TGCGCCAGCAGCCAAGGGGGGACAGGGGATGAGCAGTACTTC.

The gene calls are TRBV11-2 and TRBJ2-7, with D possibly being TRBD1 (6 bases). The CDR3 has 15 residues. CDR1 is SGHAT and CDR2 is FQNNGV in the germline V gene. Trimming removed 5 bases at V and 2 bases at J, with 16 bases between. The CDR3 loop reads CASSKGTGKPYEQYF. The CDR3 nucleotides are TGTGCCAGCAGCAAGGGCACAGGGAAACCCTACGAGCAGTACTTC.